The T cell receptor (beta chain) under discussion was sequenced for a study of blood T cell repertoires in COVID-19. Study-wide context: The United States, Italy and Spain supplied acute and convalescent COVID-19 samples. The analysed material was cDNA or gDNA that came from T cells, B-cell-depleted T cells, or PBMCs.

Study processing details: Using reference gene primer amplification, nucleated cell counts were estimated. The protocol was immunoSEQ multiplex PCR, while the TCRdb copy is restricted to in-frame clones and leaves out a portion. Clonal size and the V and J genes are those of that table, whereas D and trimming came from the DNA. This sample has 130,000 to 150,000 clones, with around nine tenths found just once. Trimming removed 5 bases from V and 7 bases from J; junction bases left unmatched: 10. CDR1 is SNHLY and CDR2 is FYNNEI in the germline V gene. There are 15 residues in the CDR3. Material: peripheral blood. The clonotype comes from a woman aged 40 to 49 with acute or convalescent COVID-19. This chain links TRBV2 with TRBJ2-1; TRBD2 matches 8 bases. DNA of the CDR3: TGTGCCAGCAGTCCCGGGAGCGGGAGAGGAAATGAGCAGTTCTTC. Its translation: CASSPGSGRGNEQFF.